Following are 29 T cell receptor beta chains from one sample sequenced in a study of vaccination and CD4 T cells after COVID-19. TCRdb re-called the PCR reads with MiXCR, one entry per CDR3 protein. The sample holds just under 30,000 distinct CDR3 sequences; about 50% are singletons and the top ten take 5.5% to 7.5%. The time point here: late sampling 161 to 241 days after vaccination in a few convalescent patients. This sample comprised CD4+ T cells from blood, obtained about 7 months after SARS-CoV-2 vaccination. Every receptor here comes from a human donor who had recovered from COVID-19.

This clonotype is judged medium-sized. V usage is TRBV20-1 and J usage is TRBJ1-5; D may be TRBD1 (5 bases). The V gene lost 0 bases and the J gene lost 2 bases, with 14 bases spanning the gap. The CDR3 contains 16 residues. Germline values: CDR1 DFQATT, CDR2 SNEGSKA (reference sequence). The CDR3 bases are TGCAGTGCTAGAGATCTCCGGGGGATGGGCAATCAGCCCCAGCATTTT. Translation gives CSARDLRGMGNQPQHF.

In its sample, this clonotype was seen a few times. The chain carries TRBV19 and TRBJ1-1, with D unresolved. V lost 3 bases and J lost 3, with 8 bases in between. The CDR3 spans 13 residues. From germline, CDR1 is LNHDA and CDR2 SQIVND (reference sequence). As DNA, the CDR3 is TGTGCCAGTAGTATTGAGGGCTACACTGAAGCTTTCTTT. This codes for CASSIEGYTEAFF.

This clonotype was seen more than once but under ten times. The J gene is TRBJ2-3, the V gene TRBV24-1; D is perhaps TRBD1 or TRBD2 (5 bases each). From germline, CDR1 is KGHDR and CDR2 SFDVKD. Trimming removed 4 bases from V and 10 bases from J, with 14 bases in between. CDR3 length: 13 residues. CDR3 coding DNA: TGTGCCACCAGTGAGACCCCCTTGGGGGCGCAGTATTTT. Encoded protein: CATSETPLGAQYF.

The rearrangement uses TRBV19 and TRBJ1-2; 12 bases are shared with TRBD1. In germline, CDR1 is LNHDA, CDR2 SQIVND (reference sequence). The CDR3 spans 14 residues. V gave up 9 bases and J gave up 8 bases; unmatched junction bases: 10. The CDR3 DNA is TGTGCCAGCTCACCGGGACAGGGGGCTTCGGGCTACACCTTC. Protein: CASSPGQGASGYTF.

This clonotype has a handful of counts. V usage is TRBV7-2 and J usage is TRBJ1-5, with a weak D call TRBD1 (5 bases). This CDR3 has 11 amino acids. Germline loops: CDR1 SGHTA, CDR2 FQGNSA. Trimming left V 8 bases short and J 3 bases short, with 5 bases between. The CDR3 DNA is TGTGCCAGCGGGGCCAATCAGCCCCAGCATTTT. Translation: CASGANQPQHF.

This clonotype was detected only a few times. CDR3 protein: CASSLGFRGNQPQHF. The DNA of the CDR3 is TGTGCCAGCAGCTTAGGGTTCAGGGGCAATCAGCCCCAGCATTTT. This rearrangement joins TRBV7-9 to TRBJ1-5; D is possibly TRBD1 (5 bases). Per the germline V gene, CDR1 is SEHNR and CDR2 is FQNEAQ (reference sequence). CDR3 length equals 15 residues. Trimming removed 1 base from V and 2 bases from J, with 9 bases in between.

V is TRBV6-2 or TRBV6-3 and J is TRBJ2-7; the D is unclear. Germline-derived CDR1 and CDR2 are MNHEY and SVGEGT. This CDR3 comprises 13 residues. Trimming shortened V by 3 bases and J by 0 bases, and 6 bases separated the two germline ends. CDR3 protein: CASSYSNSYEQYF. The DNA of the CDR3 is TGTGCCAGCAGTTATAGCAACTCCTACGAGCAGTACTTC.

V usage is TRBV28 and J usage is TRBJ2-1, with 8 nucleotides matching TRBD1. The CDR3 runs 16 residues. Trimming cost V 8 bases and J 0 bases; bases outside gene matches: 9. The germline CDR1 and CDR2 sequences are MDHEN and SYDVKM. This chain's CDR3 is CASAGRTGSSYNEQFF. In nucleotides, the CDR3 is TGTGCCAGCGCTGGGAGGACAGGGAGCTCCTACAATGAGCAGTTCTTC.

A few counts support this clonotype. The chain combines TRBV7-2 with TRBJ2-1; 10 nucleotides agree with TRBD1. CDR1 is SGHTA and CDR2 is FQGNSA in the germline V gene. The ends lost 4 bases at V and 7 bases at J; junction bases unmatched: 4. The CDR3 is 14 amino acids. The CDR3 DNA reads TGTGCCAGCAGCTCGACAGGGGGCGGGAATGAGCAGTTCTTC. Translating gives CASSSTGGGNEQFF.

The chain recombines TRBV7-9 with TRBJ2-2; D remains unclear. Germline V gene data show CDR1 as SEHNR and CDR2 as FQNEAQ (reference sequence). CDR3 length: 17 amino acids. V was cut by 3 bases and J by 4 bases, with 18 bases left in between. Written as DNA, the CDR3 is TGTGCCAGCAGCTTTCTTTCAACCGCACAGATCACCGGGGAGCTGTTTTTT. Translated: CASSFLSTAQITGELFF.

The table lists this clonotype with a few counts. The chain carries TRBV7-3 and TRBJ2-1; possible D gene TRBD1, 6 bases. Trimming removed 5 bases at V and 0 bases at J, with 11 bases between. CDR3 length: 15 residues. Germline V CDR1 and CDR2: SGHTA, FQGTGA. CDR3 protein: CASSVGQTSYNEQFF. CDR3 nucleotides: TGTGCCAGCAGCGTCGGACAGACCTCCTACAATGAGCAGTTCTTC. The whole variable domain, remainder taken from reference TRBV7-3 and TRBJ2-1, is GAGVSQTPSNKVTEKGKYVELRCDPISGHTALYWYRQSLGQGPEFLIYFQGTGAADDSGLPNDRFFAVRPEGSVSTLKIQRTERGDSAVYLCASSVGQTSYNEQFFGPGTRLTVL.

The table lists this clonotype with a few counts. The V gene is TRBV7-9, the J gene TRBJ2-7; D could derive from TRBD1 or TRBD2 (5 bases each). Germline V CDR1 and CDR2: SEHNR, FQNEAQ (reference sequence). The CDR3 is made up of 13 amino acids. Trimming shortened V by 3 bases and J by 1 base, and 7 bases separated the two germline ends. In DNA, the CDR3 is TGTGCCAGCAGCTTTGGGGGTTCCTACGAGCAGTACTTC. Translating it yields CASSFGGSYEQYF. Full variable domain (rest looked up from reference TRBV7-9 and TRBJ2-7): DTGVSQNPRHKITKRGQNVTFRCDPISEHNRLYWYRQTLGQGPEFLTYFQNEAQLEKSRLLSDRFSAERPKGSFSTLEIQRTEQGDSAMYLCASSFGGSYEQYFGPGTRLTVT.

The chain has TRBV20-1 and TRBJ2-3; 7 positions match TRBD2. Per the germline V gene, CDR1 is DFQATT and CDR2 is SNEGSKA (reference sequence). The CDR3 extends over 15 amino acids. V lost 4 bases and J lost 5; bases outside the gene matches: 12. The CDR3 is CSANGASGWVDTQYF. Here the CDR3 DNA reads TGCAGTGCTAACGGGGCTAGCGGTTGGGTAGATACGCAGTATTTT.

This chain connects TRBV5-8 to TRBJ1-5; D is perhaps TRBD1 (6 bases). Trimming cost V 9 bases and J 1 base, with 17 bases left between them. CDR1 and CDR2 (germline): SGHTS, YDEGEE. This CDR3 region has 15 residues. The CDR3 reads CATDPGVVSNQPQHF. The CDR3 DNA is TGTGCCACCGACCCAGGGGTGGTGAGCAATCAGCCCCAGCATTTT.

The rearrangement uses TRBV7-9 and TRBJ1-2, with no clear D. Trimming took 7 bases from V and 3 from J, leaving 3 bases between them. This CDR3 region has 10 residues. Germline V gene sequence: CDR1 SEHNR, CDR2 FQNEAQ (reference sequence). The CDR3 here is CASTHYGYTF. Written as DNA, the CDR3 is TGTGCCAGCACCCACTATGGCTACACCTTC.

J is TRBJ2-3 and V is TRBV28, with unresolved D. CDR1 MDHEN and CDR2 SYDVKM come from the germline V gene. This CDR3 spans 13 amino acids. V was cut by 5 bases and J by 6 bases, with 12 bases left in between. DNA for the CDR3: TGTGCCAGCAGTCGCGGTGCCCTGGATACGCAGTATTTT. Amino acid sequence: CASSRGALDTQYF. The entire variable domain, with the rest obtained from reference TRBV28 and TRBJ2-3, is as follows: DVKVTQSSRYLVKRTGEKVFLECVQDMDHENMFWYRQDPGLGLRLIYFSYDVKMKEKGDIPEGYSVSREKKERFSLILESASTNQTSMYLCASSRGALDTQYFGPGTRLTVL.

The rearrangement uses TRBV10-3 and TRBJ2-7, with D maybe TRBD1 (6 bases). Germline CDR1 is ENHRY and CDR2 is SYGVKD. Trimming cost V 2 bases and J 3 bases, with 14 bases left between them. This CDR3 has 15 residues. The DNA of the CDR3 is TGTGCCATCAGTGAGACCCCACAGGGTATCTACGAGCAGTACTTC. It is translated as CAISETPQGIYEQYF.

This clonotype has just a few counts. V is TRBV27 and J is TRBJ2-1, with 16 positions matching TRBD2. The V and J ends lost 6 bases and 8 bases, in that order; junction bases with no gene match: 13. Germline V lookup: CDR1 MNHEY, CDR2 SMNVEV (reference sequence). The CDR3 is 18 amino acids. Here the CDR3 DNA reads TGTGCCAGCAGCAGTCCCGGGACTAGCGGGAGGGCCATCGATGAGCAGTTCTTC. Encoded protein: CASSSPGTSGRAIDEQFF.

The genes are TRBV7-9 and TRBJ2-5; D might be TRBD2 (5 bases). The CDR3 has 15 residues. CDR1 and CDR2 (germline): SEHNR, FQNEAQ (reference sequence). V lost 2 bases to trimming and J lost 1 base, with 11 bases between them. CDR3 in DNA: TGTGCCAGCAGCTTATTCGGGGAACTCCAAGAGACCCAGTACTTC. Protein product: CASSLFGELQETQYF.

The rearrangement links TRBV20-1 to TRBJ2-7, with TRBD2 matching 11 bases. Trimming took 4 bases from V and 0 from J; bases not matched to a gene: 5. Germline V gene data show CDR1 as DFQATT and CDR2 as SNEGSKA (reference sequence). This CDR3 contains 15 residues. The CDR3: CSATGTSGDSYEQYF. The CDR3 nucleotides are TGCAGTGCTACGGGGACTAGCGGAGACTCCTACGAGCAGTACTTC.

The chain employs TRBV11-1 and TRBJ1-6; D is unresolved. CDR3 length: 16 residues. The ends were cut back, 3 bases at V and 5 bases at J, with 14 bases in the middle. The germline V gene encodes CDR1 SGHAT and CDR2 FQDESV (reference sequence). The CDR3 sequence: CASSFFGGFDNSPLHF. CDR3 coding DNA: TGTGCCAGCAGCTTTTTCGGAGGGTTCGATAATTCACCCCTCCACTTT.

CDR3 amino acids: CSARDQQGSYEQYF. Here the CDR3 DNA reads TGCAGTGCTAGAGATCAGCAGGGGTCTTACGAGCAGTACTTC. The chain has TRBV20-1 and TRBJ2-7; a weak D match, TRBD1 (6 bases). Germline CDR1 and CDR2: DFQATT and SNEGSKA (reference sequence). This CDR3 comprises 14 residues. Trimming pared 0 bases from V and 4 bases from J, leaving 13 bases between.

On this clonotype itself: One junction end disagrees with the germline gene, perhaps due to a read error. The J gene is TRBJ2-1, the V gene TRBV20-1; TRBD2 matches at 7 bases. CDR1 is DFQATT and CDR2 is SNEGSKA in the germline V gene (reference sequence). The CDR3 is 17 amino acids. CDR3 sequence (DNA): TGCAGTGCTAGAGACCGGGACTACTTTCTCTCCCACAATGAGCAGTTCTTC. The encoded protein is CSARDRDYFLSHNEQFF.

This sequence joins TRBV29-1 and TRBJ1-5, with no clear D. V was trimmed by 7 bases and J by 2 bases, leaving 15 bases between them. Germline CDR1 and CDR2: SQVTM and ANQGSEA. The CDR3 extends over 14 amino acids. CDR3 nucleotide sequence: TGCAGCGCCGCCCACGGTGGTGGCAATCAGCCCCAGCATTTT. Translation: CSAAHGGGNQPQHF.

This chain joins TRBV28 and TRBJ2-7, with TRBD1 identical over 7 bases. J gave up 3 bases and V 3 bases, and 20 bases lay outside the gene matches. The CDR3 consists of 19 residues. Per the germline V gene, CDR1 is MDHEN and CDR2 is SYDVKM. Here the CDR3 DNA reads TGTGCCAGCAGTTTCCCCACCCAGGGACAGCAGAGGAATTACTACGAGCAGTACTTC. Amino acid sequence: CASSFPTQGQQRNYYEQYF. The whole variable domain, remainder taken from reference TRBV28 and TRBJ2-7, is DVKVTQSSRYLVKRTGEKVFLECVQDMDHENMFWYRQDPGLGLRLIYFSYDVKMKEKGDIPEGYSVSREKKERFSLILESASTNQTSMYLCASSFPTQGQQRNYYEQYFGPGTRLTVT.

In its sample, this clonotype was seen a few times. The rearrangement links TRBV7-9 to TRBJ2-3; 8 nucleotides line up with TRBD2. Germline V gene lookup returns CDR1 SEHNR and CDR2 FQNEAQ (reference sequence). J was trimmed by 0 bases and V by 1 base; bases with no gene match: 3. CDR3 size: 16 residues. The CDR3 is CASSLVLAGSTDTQYF. CDR3 nucleotides: TGTGCCAGCAGCTTAGTGTTAGCGGGAAGCACAGATACGCAGTATTTT. The variable domain in full, with the rest retrieved from reference TRBV7-9 and TRBJ2-3, is DTGVSQNPRHKITKRGQNVTFRCDPISEHNRLYWYRQTLGQGPEFLTYFQNEAQLEKSRLLSDRFSAERPKGSFSTLEIQRTEQGDSAMYLCASSLVLAGSTDTQYFGPGTRLTVL.

V usage is TRBV6-1 and J usage is TRBJ1-5; 7 nucleotides match TRBD1. Germline lookup yields CDR1 MNHNS and CDR2 SASEGT. CDR3 size: 15 residues. J gave up 1 base and V 5 bases, and 5 bases lay outside the gene matches. The CDR3 DNA sequence: TGTGCCAGCAGTCCGTCAGGGGGGAGCAATCAGCCCCAGCATTTT. This codes for CASSPSGGSNQPQHF.

The chain combines TRBV20-1 with TRBJ1-5, with D tentatively TRBD1 (5 bases). The CDR3 sequence is 16 residues long. V shed 6 bases and J shed 10 bases, with 28 bases lying between them. Germline CDR1 DFQATT, CDR2 SNEGSKA (reference sequence). The CDR3 bases are TGCAGTGCCACCGACAGTTTTGTATCCCGCATCGAACCCCAGCATTTT. Encoded protein: CSATDSFVSRIEPQHF.

The rearrangement uses TRBV6-1 and TRBJ2-7, with D unresolved. CDR1 MNHNS and CDR2 SASEGT come from the germline V gene. The CDR3 spans 13 residues. Trimming left V 8 bases short and J 0 bases short, with 11 bases between. The CDR3: CASSLQASYEQYF. The DNA for the CDR3 is TGTGCCAGCTCCCTTCAGGCCTCCTACGAGCAGTACTTC.